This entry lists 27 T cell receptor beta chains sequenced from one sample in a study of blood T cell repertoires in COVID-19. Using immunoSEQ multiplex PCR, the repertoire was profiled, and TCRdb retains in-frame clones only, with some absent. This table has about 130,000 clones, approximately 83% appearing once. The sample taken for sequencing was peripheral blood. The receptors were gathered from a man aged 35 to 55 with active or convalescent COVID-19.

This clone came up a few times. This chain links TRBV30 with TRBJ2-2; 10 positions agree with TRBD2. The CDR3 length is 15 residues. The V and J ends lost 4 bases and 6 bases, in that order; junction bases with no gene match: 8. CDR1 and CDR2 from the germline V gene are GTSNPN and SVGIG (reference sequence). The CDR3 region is CAWTRSLAGPGELFF. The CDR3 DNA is TGTGCCTGGACCCGATCACTAGCGGGACCCGGGGAGCTGTTTTTT.

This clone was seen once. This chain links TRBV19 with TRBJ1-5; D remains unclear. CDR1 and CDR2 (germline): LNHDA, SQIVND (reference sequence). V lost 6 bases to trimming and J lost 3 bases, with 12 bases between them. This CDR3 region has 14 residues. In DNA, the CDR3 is TGTGCCAGTAGACCCGGAGGAGCCAATCAGCCCCAGCATTTT. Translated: CASRPGGANQPQHF.

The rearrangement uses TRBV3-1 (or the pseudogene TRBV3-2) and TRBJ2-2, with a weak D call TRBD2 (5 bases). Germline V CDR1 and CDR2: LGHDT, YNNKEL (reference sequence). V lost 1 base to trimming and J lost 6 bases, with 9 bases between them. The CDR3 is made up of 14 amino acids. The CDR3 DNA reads TGTGCCAGCAGCCAAGTACTAGAGGCCGGGGAGCTGTTTTTT. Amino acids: CASSQVLEAGELFF.

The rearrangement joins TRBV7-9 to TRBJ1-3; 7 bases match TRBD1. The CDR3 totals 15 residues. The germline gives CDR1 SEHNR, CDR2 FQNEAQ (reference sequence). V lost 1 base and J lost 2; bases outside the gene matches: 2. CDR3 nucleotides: TGTGCCAGCAGCTTAGGAACAGGGGCTGGAAACACCATATATTTT. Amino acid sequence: CASSLGTGAGNTIYF.

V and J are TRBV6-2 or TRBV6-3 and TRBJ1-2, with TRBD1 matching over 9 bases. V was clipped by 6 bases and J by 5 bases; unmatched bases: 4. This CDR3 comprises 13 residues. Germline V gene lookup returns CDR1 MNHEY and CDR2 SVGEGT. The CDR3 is CASSEGQGYGYTF. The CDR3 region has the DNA TGTGCCAGCAGCGAGGGACAGGGATATGGCTACACCTTC.

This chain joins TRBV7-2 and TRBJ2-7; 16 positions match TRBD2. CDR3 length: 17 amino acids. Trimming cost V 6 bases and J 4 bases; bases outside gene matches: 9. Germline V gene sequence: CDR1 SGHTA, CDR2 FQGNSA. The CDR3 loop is CASSSKGLAGGLYEQYF. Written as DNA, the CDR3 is TGTGCCAGCAGTTCGAAGGGACTAGCGGGGGGGTTGTACGAGCAGTACTTC.

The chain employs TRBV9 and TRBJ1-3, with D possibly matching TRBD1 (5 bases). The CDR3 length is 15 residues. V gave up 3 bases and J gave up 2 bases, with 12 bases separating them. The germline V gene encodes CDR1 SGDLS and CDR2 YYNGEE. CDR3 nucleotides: TGTGCCAGCAGCGCCATCCAGGGTACTGGAAACACCATATATTTT. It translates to CASSAIQGTGNTIYF. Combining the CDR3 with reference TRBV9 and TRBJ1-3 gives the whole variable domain DSGVTQTPKHLITATGQRVTLRCSPRSGDLSVYWYQQSLDQGLQFLIQYYNGEERAKGNILERFSAQQFPDLHSELNLSSLELGDSALYFCASSAIQGTGNTIYFGEGSWLTVV.

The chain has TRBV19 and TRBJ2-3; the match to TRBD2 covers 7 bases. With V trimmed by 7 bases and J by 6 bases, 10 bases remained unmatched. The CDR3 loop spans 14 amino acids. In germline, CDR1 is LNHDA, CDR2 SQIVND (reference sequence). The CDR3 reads CASTKGLPPDTQYF. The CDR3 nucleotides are TGTGCCAGTACCAAGGGACTACCTCCGGATACGCAGTATTTT.

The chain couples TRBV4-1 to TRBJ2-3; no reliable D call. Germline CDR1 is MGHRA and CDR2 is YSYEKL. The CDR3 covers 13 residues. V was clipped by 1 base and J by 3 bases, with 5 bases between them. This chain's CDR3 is CASSQAVTDTQYF. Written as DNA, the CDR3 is TGCGCCAGCAGCCAAGCCGTTACAGATACGCAGTATTTT.

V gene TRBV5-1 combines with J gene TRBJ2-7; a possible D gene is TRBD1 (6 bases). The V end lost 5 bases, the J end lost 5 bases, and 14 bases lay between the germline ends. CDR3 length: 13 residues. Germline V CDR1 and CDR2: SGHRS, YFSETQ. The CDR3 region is CASRGTSGHEQYF. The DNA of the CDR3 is TGCGCCAGCAGGGGGACATCCGGGCACGAGCAGTACTTC.

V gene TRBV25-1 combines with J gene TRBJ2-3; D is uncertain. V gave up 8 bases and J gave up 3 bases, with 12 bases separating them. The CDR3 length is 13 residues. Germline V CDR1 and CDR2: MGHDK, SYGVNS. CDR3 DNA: TGTGCCAGCCATGGGCTCGGTACAGATACGCAGTATTTT. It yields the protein CASHGLGTDTQYF.

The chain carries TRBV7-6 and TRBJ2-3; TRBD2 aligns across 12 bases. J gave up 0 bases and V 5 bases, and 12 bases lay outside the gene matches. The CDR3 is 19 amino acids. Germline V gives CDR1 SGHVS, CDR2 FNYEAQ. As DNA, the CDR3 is TGTGCCAGCAGCCCCCCGTGGACTAGCGGGGCCTCTAGCACAGATACGCAGTATTTT. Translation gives CASSPPWTSGASSTDTQYF.

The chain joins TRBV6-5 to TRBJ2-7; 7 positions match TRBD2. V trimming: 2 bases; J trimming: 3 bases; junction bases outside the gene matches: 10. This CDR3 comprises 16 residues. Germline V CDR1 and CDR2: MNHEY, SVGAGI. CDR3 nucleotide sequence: TGTGCCAGCAGTTACCGGGAGGCTAGCGGTTTCTACGAGCAGTACTTC. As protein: CASSYREASGFYEQYF.

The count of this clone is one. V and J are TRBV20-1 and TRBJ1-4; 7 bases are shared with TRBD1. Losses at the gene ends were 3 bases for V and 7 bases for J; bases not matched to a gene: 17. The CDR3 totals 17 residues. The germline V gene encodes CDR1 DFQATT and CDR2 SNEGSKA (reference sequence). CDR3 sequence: CSASFPSQGGRSEKLFF. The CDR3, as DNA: TGCAGTGCTAGTTTCCCCTCCCAGGGGGGTAGAAGTGAAAAACTGTTTTTT.

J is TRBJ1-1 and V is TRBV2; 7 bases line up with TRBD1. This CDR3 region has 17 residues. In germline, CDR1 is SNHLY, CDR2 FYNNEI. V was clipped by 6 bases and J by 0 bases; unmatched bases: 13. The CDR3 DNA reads TGTGCCAGCAGGACGCCGGGACAGAAGTTTATGAACACTGAAGCTTTCTTT. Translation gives CASRTPGQKFMNTEAFF.

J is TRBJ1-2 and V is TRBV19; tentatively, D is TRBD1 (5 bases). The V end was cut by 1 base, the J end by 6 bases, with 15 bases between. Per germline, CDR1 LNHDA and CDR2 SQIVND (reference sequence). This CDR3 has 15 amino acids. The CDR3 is CASSIADQGTDGYTF. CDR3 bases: TGTGCCAGTAGTATAGCAGATCAGGGTACGGATGGCTACACCTTC.

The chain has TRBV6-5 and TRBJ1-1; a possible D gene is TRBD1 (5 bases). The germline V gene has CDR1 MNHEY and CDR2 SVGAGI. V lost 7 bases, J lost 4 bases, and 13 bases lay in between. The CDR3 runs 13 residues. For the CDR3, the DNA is TGTGCCAGCACCTCAGGGATGAGCACTGAAGCTTTCTTT. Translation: CASTSGMSTEAFF.

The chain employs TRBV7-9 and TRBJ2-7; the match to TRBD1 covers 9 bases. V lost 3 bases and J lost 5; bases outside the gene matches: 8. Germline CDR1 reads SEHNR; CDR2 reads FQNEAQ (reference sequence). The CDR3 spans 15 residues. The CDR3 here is CASSFPGQGVHEQYF. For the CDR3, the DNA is TGTGCCAGCAGCTTCCCGGGACAGGGTGTTCACGAGCAGTACTTC.

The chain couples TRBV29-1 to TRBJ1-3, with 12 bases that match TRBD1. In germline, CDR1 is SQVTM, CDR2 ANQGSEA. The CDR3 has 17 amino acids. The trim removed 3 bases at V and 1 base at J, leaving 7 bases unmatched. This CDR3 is CSVEAPGQGASGNTIYF. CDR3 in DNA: TGCAGCGTTGAGGCACCGGGACAGGGGGCTTCTGGAAACACCATATATTTT.

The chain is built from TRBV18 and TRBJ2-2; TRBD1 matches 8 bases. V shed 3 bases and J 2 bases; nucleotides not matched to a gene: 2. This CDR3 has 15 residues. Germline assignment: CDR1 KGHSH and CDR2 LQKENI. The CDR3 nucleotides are TGTGCCAGCTCACCGACAGGGGTCAACACCGGGGAGCTGTTTTTT. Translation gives CASSPTGVNTGELFF.

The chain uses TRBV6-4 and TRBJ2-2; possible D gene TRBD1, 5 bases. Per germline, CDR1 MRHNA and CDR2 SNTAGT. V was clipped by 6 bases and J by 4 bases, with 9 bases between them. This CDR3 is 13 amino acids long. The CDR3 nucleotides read TGTGCCAGCAGGCAGGGAATCACCGGGGAGCTGTTTTTT. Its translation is CASRQGITGELFF.

The CDR3 is CASSSYRLEAFF. The CDR3 nucleotides read TGTGCCAGCAGTTCTTATCGACTTGAAGCTTTCTTT. The chain couples TRBV12-3 or TRBV12-4 to TRBJ1-1; D gene ambiguous. This CDR3 has 12 residues. V was clipped by 4 bases and J by 7 bases, with 10 bases between them.

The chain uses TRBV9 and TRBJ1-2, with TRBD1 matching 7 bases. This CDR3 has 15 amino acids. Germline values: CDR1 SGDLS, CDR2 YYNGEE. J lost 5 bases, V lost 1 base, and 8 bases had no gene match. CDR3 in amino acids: CASSVSGQDLYGYTF. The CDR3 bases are TGTGCCAGCAGCGTATCCGGACAGGACTTATATGGCTACACCTTC.

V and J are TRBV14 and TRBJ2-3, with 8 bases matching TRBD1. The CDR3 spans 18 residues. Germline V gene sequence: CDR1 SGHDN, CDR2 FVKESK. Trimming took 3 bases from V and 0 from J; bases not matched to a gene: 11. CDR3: CASSQRTGQVFSTDTQYF. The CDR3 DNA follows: TGTGCCAGCAGCCAGAGGACGGGACAGGTCTTTAGCACAGATACGCAGTATTTT.

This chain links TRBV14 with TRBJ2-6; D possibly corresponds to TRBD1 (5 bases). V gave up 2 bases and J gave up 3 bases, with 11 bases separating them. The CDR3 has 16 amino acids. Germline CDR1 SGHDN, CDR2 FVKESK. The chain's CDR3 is CASSQQGSGGANVLTF. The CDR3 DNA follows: TGTGCCAGCAGCCAACAGGGATCGGGTGGGGCCAACGTCCTGACTTTC.

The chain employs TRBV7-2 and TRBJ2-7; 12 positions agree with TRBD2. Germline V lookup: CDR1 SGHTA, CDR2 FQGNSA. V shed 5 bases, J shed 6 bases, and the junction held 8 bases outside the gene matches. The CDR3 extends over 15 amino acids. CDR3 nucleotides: TGTGCCAGCAGCCCAGGACTAGCGGGGTCCGGCGAGCAGTACTTC. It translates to CASSPGLAGSGEQYF. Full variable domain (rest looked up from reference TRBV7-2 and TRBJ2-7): GAGVSQSPSNKVTEKGKDVELRCDPISGHTALYWYRQSLGQGLEFLIYFQGNSAPDKSGLPSDRFSAERTGGSVSTLTIQRTQQEDSAVYLCASSPGLAGSGEQYFGPGTRLTVT.

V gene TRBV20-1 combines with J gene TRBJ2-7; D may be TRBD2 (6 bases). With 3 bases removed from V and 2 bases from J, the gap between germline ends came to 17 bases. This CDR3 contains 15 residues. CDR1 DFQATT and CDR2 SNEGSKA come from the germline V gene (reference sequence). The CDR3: CSASLGRGQAYEQYF. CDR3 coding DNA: TGCAGTGCTAGTCTGGGGCGGGGTCAAGCCTACGAGCAGTACTTC.